These T cell receptor beta chains were read from a single sample in a study of blood T cells in healthy people across ages. TCRdb re-derived calls from the 5' RACE reads in MiXCR, one entry per CDR3 protein. Seen here are 650,000 to 800,000 distinct CDR3 sequences, more than 40% observed once, and the top ten hold approximately 19%. The sample consisted of blood. These receptors all stem from a man between 60 and 75 years old in good health. Both conserved end residues are part of each CDR3. A D gene is named only where the DNA matches it firmly. Clone sizes are given selectively: once, few, many, or a class where the clone is expanded.

V: TRBV5-1; size: .; length: 13; J: TRBJ2-7; D: .; DNA: TGCGCCAGCAGCCCGACGACAACTAACGAGCAGTACTTC; CDR3: CASSPTTTNEQYF
V: TRBV9; size: .; length: 15; J: TRBJ1-4; D: .; DNA: TGTGCCAGCAGCCCAAGGGAGACCCTTGGGGAAAAACTGTTTTTT; CDR3: CASSPRETLGEKLFF
V: TRBV20-1; size: many; length: 11; J: TRBJ2-7; D: .; DNA: TGCAGTGCTAGAGGGGGCTTCGAGCAGTACTTC; CDR3: CSARGGFEQYF
V: TRBV29-1; size: .; length: 14; J: TRBJ2-7; D: TRBD2; DNA: TGCAGCGTTGACCAGGGACTAGCGGGGGGAGCCCGGTACTTC; CDR3: CSVDQGLAGGARYF
V: TRBV15; size: few; length: 17; J: TRBJ2-3; D: TRBD2; DNA: TGTGCCACCAGCATGACCCTGACTAGCGGGGGTGCAGATACGCAGTATTTT; CDR3: CATSMTLTSGGADTQYF
V: TRBV27; size: few; length: 16; J: TRBJ2-5; D: TRBD1; DNA: TGTGCCAGCAGTCCCCTTGGGACAGGCAACCAAGAGACCCAGTACTTC; CDR3: CASSPLGTGNQETQYF
V: TRBV7-6; size: few; length: 12; J: TRBJ1-1; D: .; DNA: TGTGCCAGCAGCTTAGTCGCGACTGAAGCTTTCTTT; CDR3: CASSLVATEAFF
V: TRBV6-5; size: few; length: 14; J: TRBJ2-3; D: .; DNA: TGTGCCAGCATAAAAAACCGGGGGTCAGATACGCAGTATTTT; CDR3: CASIKNRGSDTQYF
V: TRBV29-1; size: .; length: 14; J: TRBJ2-1; D: .; DNA: TGCAGCGTGAAATGGCGGGGGCCCCACAATGAGCAGTTCTTC; CDR3: CSVKWRGPHNEQFF
V: TRBV15; size: .; length: 14; J: TRBJ1-2; D: .; DNA: TGTGCCACCAGCAGAGGAGGGGACGGCTATGGCTACACCTTC; CDR3: CATSRGGDGYGYTF
V: TRBV7-2; size: .; length: 18; J: TRBJ2-7; D: TRBD1; DNA: TGTGCCAGCAGCTTACATTCCCAAGACAGGGGCATAGAGAACGAGCAGTACTTC; CDR3: CASSLHSQDRGIENEQYF
V: TRBV12-3/TRBV12-4; size: few; length: 13; J: TRBJ1-1; D: .; DNA: TGTGCCAGCACCCGGACGAGGGCCGGTGAAGCTTTCTTT; CDR3: CASTRTRAGEAFF
V: TRBV12-3/TRBV12-4; size: .; length: 14; J: TRBJ1-1; D: .; DNA: TGTGCCAGCACCACTCTTCCAGGGTTCACTGAAGCTTTCTTT; CDR3: CASTTLPGFTEAFF
V: TRBV6-4; size: .; length: 14; J: TRBJ2-1; D: .; DNA: TGTGCCAGCTCCCCCAGGGAAGGGTTCAATGAGCAGTTCTTC; CDR3: CASSPREGFNEQFF
V: TRBV9; size: .; length: 17; J: TRBJ2-6; D: .; DNA: TGTGCCAGCAGCGTAGTCCCAAATCGCTCTGGGGCCAACGTCCTGACTTTC; CDR3: CASSVVPNRSGANVLTF
V: TRBV15; size: few; length: 14; J: TRBJ2-7; D: .; DNA: TGTGCCACCAGCCAGACAGGCCTCCCCTACGAGCAGTACTTC; CDR3: CATSQTGLPYEQYF
V: TRBV4-3; size: few; length: 15; J: TRBJ2-1; D: TRBD1; DNA: TGCGCCAGCAGCCAAACAGGGGGCGCTGGCAATGAGCAGTTCTTC; CDR3: CASSQTGGAGNEQFF
V: TRBV5-1; size: few; length: 14; J: TRBJ1-2; D: .; DNA: TGCGCCAGCAGCTTGGCAGACAGTAACTATGGCTACACCTTC; CDR3: CASSLADSNYGYTF
V: TRBV18; size: .; length: 16; J: TRBJ2-4; D: .; DNA: TGTGCCAGCTCACCACAGAGACCCCATTCCAAAAACATTCAGTACTTC; CDR3: CASSPQRPHSKNIQYF
V: TRBV7-2; size: .; length: 16; J: TRBJ1-1; D: TRBD1; DNA: TGTGCCAGCAGCTTATACCCAGGGGGCCTGAACACTGAAGCTTTCTTT; CDR3: CASSLYPGGLNTEAFF
V: TRBV7-6; size: few; length: 13; J: TRBJ2-1; D: .; DNA: TGTGCCAGCAGCTTAAATAATCGCGATGAGCAGTTCTTC; CDR3: CASSLNNRDEQFF
V: TRBV28; size: .; length: 11; J: TRBJ1-1; D: .; DNA: TGTGCCAGCAACGGCCTCACTGAAGCTTTCTTT; CDR3: CASNGLTEAFF
V: TRBV4-3; size: few; length: 13; J: TRBJ1-4; D: .; DNA: TGCGCCAGCAGCCAAGGCTCGAATGAAAAACTGTTTTTT; CDR3: CASSQGSNEKLFF
V: TRBV6-4; size: few; length: 13; J: TRBJ1-1; D: .; DNA: TGTGCCAGCAGTTTTGACAGGAACACTGAAGCTTTCTTT; CDR3: CASSFDRNTEAFF
V: TRBV16; size: few; length: 12; J: TRBJ1-1; D: .; DNA: TGTGCCAGCAGCCAAAATACGGGGGAAGCTTTCTTT; CDR3: CASSQNTGEAFF
V: TRBV9; size: .; length: 15; J: TRBJ2-7; D: .; DNA: TGTGCCAGCAGCGCCGGGGAGAGGATGTCCTACGAGCAGTACTTC; CDR3: CASSAGERMSYEQYF
V: TRBV5-5; size: few; length: 18; J: TRBJ2-1; D: .; DNA: TGTGCCAGCAGCTTGGGGGTATCAGACTCCATACACTACAATGAGCAGTTCTTC; CDR3: CASSLGVSDSIHYNEQFF
V: TRBV28; size: few; length: 17; J: TRBJ2-7; D: .; DNA: TGTGCCAGCAGTCCGTTACACGGGCCTGATCCCCTACACGAGCAGTACTTC; CDR3: CASSPLHGPDPLHEQYF
V: TRBV20-1; size: .; length: 17; J: TRBJ2-5; D: TRBD1; DNA: TGCAGTGCTAGAGATCACACAGGGGCCTCACCGCAAGAGACCCAGTACTTC; CDR3: CSARDHTGASPQETQYF
V: TRBV11-2; size: once; length: 15; J: TRBJ1-2; D: TRBD1; DNA: TGTGCCAGCAGCTCCCGGACAGGGGCTGTGGGTGGCTACACCTTC; CDR3: CASSSRTGAVGGYTF
V: TRBV7-2; size: few; length: 15; J: TRBJ2-5; D: TRBD2; DNA: TGTGCCAGCAGCCCTGTACTAGCGGGGAGTGAGACCCAGTACTTC; CDR3: CASSPVLAGSETQYF
V: TRBV5-1; size: many; length: 13; J: TRBJ1-2; D: .; DNA: TGCGCCAGCAGCTTGTCTCAGAACTATGGCTACACCTTC; CDR3: CASSLSQNYGYTF
V: TRBV4-3; size: .; length: 14; J: TRBJ2-2; D: .; DNA: TGCGCCAGCAGCCAAGACGAGCGCACCGGGGAGCTGTTTTTT; CDR3: CASSQDERTGELFF
V: TRBV5-6; size: .; length: 13; J: TRBJ2-3; D: .; DNA: TGTGCCAGCAGCCCGCGGGATTTAGATACGCAGTATTTT; CDR3: CASSPRDLDTQYF
V: TRBV6-4; size: .; length: 16; J: TRBJ2-6; D: TRBD1; DNA: TGTGCCAGACGACAGGGGGCCCCTTGTGGGGCCAACGTCCTGACTTTC; CDR3: CARRQGAPCGANVLTF
V: TRBV7-8; size: .; length: 12; J: TRBJ2-5; D: .; DNA: TGTGCCAGCAGCCTGCGAGAGGTCGCCCAGCACTTC; CDR3: CASSLREVAQHF
V: TRBV29-1; size: .; length: 19; J: TRBJ2-1; D: TRBD2; DNA: TGCAGCGTCCCGAAGGTAGTAGCGGGGGGGAAATTGCATTACAGTGAGCAGTTCTTC; CDR3: CSVPKVVAGGKLHYSEQFF
V: TRBV20-1; size: .; length: 14; J: TRBJ2-1; D: .; DNA: TGCAGTGCTAGCGGGGGCCCTTTAAGGAGCGAGCAGTTCTTC; CDR3: CSASGGPLRSEQFF
V: TRBV7-2; size: few; length: 17; J: TRBJ2-7; D: .; DNA: TGTGCCAGCAGCGCCATTCCAGGGGTCCCCACTTCCTACGAGCAGTACTTC; CDR3: CASSAIPGVPTSYEQYF
V: TRBV5-6; size: once; length: 15; J: TRBJ1-2; D: .; DNA: TGTGCCAGCAGCTTGTCCGCAGGAGAAATATATGGCTACACCTTC; CDR3: CASSLSAGEIYGYTF